This T cell receptor beta chain was profiled in a study of T cells in Graves' hyperthyroidism and ophthalmopathy. Patients aged 18 to 65 with hyperthyroidism were newly diagnosed, with duration under 2 months. The study left out patients who had uncontrolled infection, other autoimmune disease, pregnancy or lactation. The authors took PBMCs from 8 to 10 ml fresh peripheral blood. The CDR3 runs 15 residues. The V and J ends lost 4 bases and 0 bases, in that order; junction bases with no gene match: 6. The germline gives CDR1 SGHNT, CDR2 YYREEE (reference sequence). The CDR3 regions of TCR beta were amplified from RNA transcripts. First-round RT-PCR with HTBI primers amplified the TCR CDR3 region. TCRdb passed the multiplex PCR reads through MiXCR, listing each CDR3 protein once. The table lists 750,000 to 950,000 distinct CDR3 sequences, about two fifths of them singletons.

The clonotype was recovered from a young man with Graves' hyperthyroidism. The chain is built from TRBV5-4 and TRBJ1-1; 7 bases line up with TRBD1. Sequenced: blood. DNA for the CDR3: TGTGCCAGCAGCAACCGACAGGGAGTGAACACTGAAGCTTTCTTT. Translated, it gives CASSNRQGVNTEAFF. Supplemented by reference TRBV5-4 and TRBJ1-1, the full variable domain reads ETGVTQSPTHLIKTRGQQVTLRCSSQSGHNTVSWYQQALGQGPQFIFQYYREEENGRGNFPPRFSGLQFPNYSSELNVNALELDDSALYLCASSNRQGVNTEAFFGQGTRLTVV.